This T cell receptor (beta chain) was identified during a study of blood T cell repertoires in COVID-19. Whole-study context: COVID-19 samples, acute and convalescent, were from the United States, Italy and Spain.

In germline, CDR1 is SGHTA, CDR2 FQGNSA. Trimming took 6 bases from V and 3 from J; bases not matched to a gene: 4. The CDR3 totals 14 residues. Source study methods: It was from reference gene primer amplification that nucleated cell counts were estimated. TCRdb keeps only in-frame clones here, not all; method: immunoSEQ multiplex PCR. For V, J and clone size, that table is used; D and trimming come from the DNA. The data hold roughly 160,000 clones, with approximately 83% observed a single time. The TCR was taken from a man in his 70s with active or convalescent COVID-19. V gene TRBV7-2 combines with J gene TRBJ1-4; TRBD1 matches 7 bases. The sample comprised peripheral blood. The CDR3 reads CASRQQGPNEKLFF. Here the CDR3 DNA reads TGTGCCAGCAGGCAACAGGGGCCTAATGAAAAACTGTTTTTT.